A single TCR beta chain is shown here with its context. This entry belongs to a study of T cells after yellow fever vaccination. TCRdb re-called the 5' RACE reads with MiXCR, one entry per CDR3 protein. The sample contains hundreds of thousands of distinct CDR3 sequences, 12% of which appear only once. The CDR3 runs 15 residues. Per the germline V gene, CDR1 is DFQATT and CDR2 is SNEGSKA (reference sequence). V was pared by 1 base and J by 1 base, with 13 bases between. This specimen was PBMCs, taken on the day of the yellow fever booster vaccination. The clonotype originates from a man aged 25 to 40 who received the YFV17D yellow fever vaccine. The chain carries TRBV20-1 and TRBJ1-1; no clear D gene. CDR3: CSARVRVHPNTEAFF. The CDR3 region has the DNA TGCAGTGCTAGAGTGAGAGTACATCCGAACACTGAAGCTTTCTTT.